Listed below are T cell receptor beta chains from one sample, sequenced in a study of blood T cell repertoires in COVID-19. Profiled with immunoSEQ multiplex PCR; TCRdb holds only in-frame clones, not every one. The data hold about 110,000 clones, with around 82% observed a single time. The sequenced sample was peripheral blood. The source of these receptors is a woman in her sixties or seventies with acute or convalescent COVID-19. The CDR3 runs from the conserved cysteine through the conserved F or W.

>TRBJ2-3|TRBV7-2
CASSKTSGGGGTQYF
>TRBJ1-3|TRBV5-1
CASSLDESSGNTIYF
>TRBJ1-2|TRBV6-5
CASSNGGAGYGYTF
>TRBJ1-2|TRBV30
CAWTLYYGYTF
>TRBJ1-5|TRBV30
CAWSVLEGQPQHF
>TRBJ1-5|TRBV6-5
CASKSWQGGGQPQHF
>TRBJ1-6|TRBV30
CAWRYRGINSPLHF
>TRBJ1-2|TRBV10-3
CAISEDPGYGYTF
>TRBJ1-2|TRBV9
CASSVDRDRGGYTF
>TRBJ1-2|TRBV30
CAWSVTRYGYTF
>TRBJ1-3|TRBV6-5
CASSSASGKANTIYF
>TRBJ2-7|TRBV3-1/TRBV3-2
CASSQDLYEQYF
>TRBJ1-2|TRBV28
CASSLNGRDGYTF
>TRBJ2-5|TRBV11-3
CASSPRGIGEKETQYF
>TRBJ1-2|TRBV6-4
CASRGQGAPDGYTF
>TRBJ2-1|TRBV19
CASSTTGWGQFF
>TRBJ2-4|TRBV18
CASSPAGQGIQYF
>TRBJ2-7|TRBV2
CASSPSEGYYEQYF
>TRBJ1-5|TRBV12-1
CASSGKTGVSNQPQHF
>TRBJ1-2|TRBV7-2
CASSGYRDSGYTF
>TRBJ2-7|TRBV5-4
CASSADIYLYEQYF
>TRBJ2-3|TRBV4-2
CASSQELAGGQDTQYF
>TRBJ2-1|TRBV21-1
CASKALRRGVDEQFF
>TRBJ1-5|TRBV4-1
CASSQDDRTNQPQHF
>TRBJ1-3|TRBV11-2
CASSLRQGVLLSGNTIYF
>TRBJ2-3|TRBV15
CATSPIGTDTQYF
>TRBJ1-1|TRBV7-2
CASSLHSNTEAFF
>TRBJ1-1|TRBV30
CAWSRTGGTEAFF
>TRBJ2-5|TRBV7-9
CASSSYSGGQQETQYF